Sequencing of this TCR beta chain was carried out in a study of early T cells in non-severe SARS-CoV-2 infection. Study overall: Bulk RNA isolated from unsorted whole blood underwent sequencing; chains were not paired.

The sample holds a few counts of this clonotype. Its antigen is unknown. Germline V gives CDR1 SGHTA, CDR2 FQGTGA. This CDR3 region has 12 residues. J gave up 9 bases and V 6 bases, and 3 bases lay outside the gene matches. Whole-study findings and limits: Reliance on VDJdb matching favored anti-spike CD8 responses; private and CD4 specificities were missed.

Each cDNA molecule carried a unique molecular identifier. In TCRdb, the 5' RACE reads were re-called with MiXCR into one record per CDR3 protein. The sample includes fewer than 75,000 distinct CDR3 sequences, around 20% of them seen just once. The clonotype was recovered from an adult who was a healthcare worker with PCR-confirmed SARS-CoV-2 infection or an uninfected control (not recorded which). The rearrangement joins TRBV7-3 to TRBJ1-1; 11 nucleotides line up with TRBD1. Sequencing was performed on whole blood, taken at baseline. For the CDR3, the DNA is TGTGCCAGCAGGGACAGGGGGCATCAAGCTTTCTTT. This translates into CASRDRGHQAFF.